A single sample is the source of the 11 T cell receptor beta chains below, sequenced in a study of tissue T cells after allogeneic stem cell transplantation. Generated by immunoSEQ multiplex PCR, the TCRdb table keeps only in-frame clones and is missing some. In the table there are several thousand clones, 45% to 50% of which are singletons. Indicated time point: mouse harvest day 7 after allogeneic transplant. The graft held 10^6 splenic CD5+ T cells and 10^7 T-cell-depleted bone marrow cells. What was sequenced was lymph node tissue. The receptors here all came from a female BALB/c mouse given C57BL/6 T cells with graft-versus-host disease after an allogeneic hematopoietic cell transplant.

A word on this clone: Each gene name is a mouse one. The observed sequence ends 1 residue before the CDR3 terminus, with the missing tail filled in from the germline J gene. V usage is TRBV23 and J usage is TRBJ2-4; TRBD2 is the table's D call, not checked against the DNA. This CDR3 contains 14 residues. Germline CDR1 is KGHTA and CDR2 is FQNQQP. The CDR3 spells CSSSQSGGANTLYF. The CDR3 DNA, read in part, is TGCTCCAGCAGTCAATCTGGGGGGGCGAACACCTTGTAC.

As concerns this clone: Gene labels here are mouse ones. The read terminates 1 residue ahead of where the CDR3 ends, so the germline J gene completes it. The V call is TRBV26, the J call TRBJ1-1; 10 positions agree with TRBD1. The J segment lost 3 bases and the V segment lost 6 bases, leaving 4 bases of the junction unmatched. CDR3 length equals 14 residues. Germline CDR1 reads KGHPV; CDR2 reads FQNQEV (reference sequence). The sequenced part of the CDR3 DNA is TGTGCCAGCAGCTGGACAGGGGGGGACACAGAAGTCTTC. It is translated as CASSWTGGDTEVF. The whole CDR3 sequence reads CASSWTGGDTEVFF.

Of note for this clone: Mouse gene names and germline throughout. The read finishes 1 residue shy of the CDR3 end, and the germline J gene is used to complete it. The rearrangement uses TRBV26 and TRBJ1-6; 8 positions agree with TRBD1. TRBJ1-6 is designated an ORF whose function remains uncertain. The V and J ends lost 2 bases and 7 bases, in that order; junction bases with no gene match: 1. Germline V gene sequence: CDR1 KGHPV, CDR2 FQNQEV (reference sequence). The CDR3 totals 14 residues. This chain's CDR3 is CASSLPGGNSPLYF. CDR3 bases read: TGTGCCAGCAGTCTGCCAGGGGGCAATTCGCCCCTCTAC.

This clone is medium-sized. The germline and genes are mouse ones. The CDR3 is cut off 1 residue early in the read; its end comes from the germline J gene. This specimen includes other DNA sequences encoding the same CDR3. V and J are TRBV26 and TRBJ1-3; D is ambiguous. This CDR3 is built from 14 residues. With 2 bases removed from V and 0 bases from J, the gap between germline ends came to 5 bases. The germline V gene has CDR1 KGHPV and CDR2 FQNQEV (reference sequence). The DNA read from the CDR3 is TGTGCCAGCAGTCTGACCAATTCTGGAAATACGCTCTAT. As protein: CASSLTNSGNTLY. The whole CDR3 reads CASSLTNSGNTLYF.

This clone has only a few counts. Any gene name here is a mouse gene name. The read falls 1 residue short of the CDR3 end, and the missing part is taken from the germline J gene. This rearrangement joins TRBV19 to TRBJ2-5, with 10 positions matching TRBD2. The CDR3 is made up of 14 amino acids. Germline CDR1 reads FNHDT; CDR2 reads SITEND (reference sequence). After removal of 4 bases from V and 6 bases from J, the junction contained 5 bases not matched to a gene. The DNA read from the CDR3 is TGTGCCAGCAGTCCGACTGGGGGGAAGGACACCCAGTAC. Residues: CASSPTGGKDTQY. The entire CDR3 protein is CASSPTGGKDTQYF.

In regard to this clone: All gene names here are mouse names. The read gets to within 1 residue of the CDR3 end, and the germline J gene fills in the rest. The genes are TRBV4 and TRBJ2-1, with 7 bases aligning to TRBD2. This CDR3 has 15 residues. The J segment lost 0 bases and the V segment lost 4 bases, leaving 3 bases of the junction unmatched. Germline V gives CDR1 LGHDT, CDR2 YNNKQL (reference sequence). The CDR3 sequence is CASSSGGYNYAEQFF. CDR3 DNA, as far as it was read: TGTGCCAGCAGCTCGGGGGGGTATAACTATGCTGAGCAGTTC.

On this clone itself: All gene names here are mouse names. The CDR3 end falls 1 residue outside the read, so it is completed with the germline J gene. This sequence joins TRBV26 and TRBJ1-3, with a weak D call TRBD1 (6 bases). This CDR3 region has 15 residues. The V end was cut by 6 bases, the J end by 2 bases, with 14 bases between. From germline, CDR1 is KGHPV and CDR2 FQNQEV (reference sequence). The sequenced CDR3 bases are TGTGCCAGCAGCCCACAGGGAGGGGCTGGAAATACGCTCTAT. Its translation: CASSPQGGAGNTLY. The entire CDR3 reads CASSPQGGAGNTLYF. Together with reference TRBV26 and TRBJ1-3, the CDR3 gives the full variable domain: NSKVIQTPRYLVKGQGQKAKMRCIPEKGHPVVFWYQQNKNNEFKFLINFQNQEVLQQIDMTEKRFSAECPSNSPCSLEIQSSEAGDSALYLCASSPQGGAGNTLYFGEGSRLIVV.

Comments on this clone: Gene names denote mouse genes. The read stops 1 residue short of the end of the CDR3; the missing end is completed from the germline J gene. The genes are TRBV26 and TRBJ1-2; D is possibly TRBD1 (5 bases). The CDR3 loop spans 12 amino acids. Germline V CDR1 and CDR2: KGHPV, FQNQEV (reference sequence). The V and J ends lost 8 bases and 0 bases respectively, with 7 bases between them. The chain's CDR3 is CASRTTNSDYTF. The covered CDR3 bases are TGTGCCAGCCGGACAACAAACTCCGACTACACC.

About this clone itself: The gene symbols are mouse symbols. The CDR3 bases that were read are TGTGCCAGCAGTGAGGGGGGGAGCTATGCTGAGCAGTTC. Residues: CASSEGGSYAEQF. The CDR3 in full is CASSEGGSYAEQFF. The genes are TRBV13-1 and TRBJ2-1; 7 nucleotides match TRBD2. The CDR3 extends 1 residue past the end of the read, so its final part is completed from the germline J gene. V lost 2 bases and J lost 3; bases outside the gene matches: 2. The CDR3 length is 14 residues. CDR1 is NSHNY and CDR2 is SYGAGN in the germline V gene.

This clone was observed once. Mouse germline and gene names are used. Read sequence stops 1 residue before the CDR3 end, and the germline J gene provides the missing end. V and J are TRBV3 and TRBJ2-5; 11 nucleotides agree with TRBD2. Unmatched junction bases numbered 2, after V lost 4 bases and J lost 2 bases. CDR1 is SNHLY, CDR2 FYNGKV, per germline (reference sequence). There are 15 residues in the CDR3. The CDR3 region is CASSYGTGGQDTQYF. CDR3 bases read: TGTGCCAGCAGCTACGGGACTGGGGGCCAAGACACCCAGTAC. The complete variable domain, with remaining parts taken from reference TRBV3 and TRBJ2-5, reads GPKVLQIPSHQIIDMGQMVTLNCDPVSNHLYFYWYKQILGQQMEFLVNFYNGKVMEKSKLFKDQFSVERPDGSYFTLKIQPTALEDSAVYFCASSYGTGGQDTQYFGPGTRLLVL.

Comments on this clone: Germline and genes: mouse. The read falls 1 residue short of the CDR3 end, and the missing part is taken from the germline J gene. The genes are TRBV19 and TRBJ2-7; 7 positions agree with TRBD1. Germline V gene data show CDR1 as FNHDT and CDR2 as SITEND (reference sequence). V was pared by 6 bases and J by 3 bases, with 3 bases of the junction left unmatched. CDR3 size: 12 residues. The CDR3 sequence is CASKNRGYEQYF. The covered CDR3 bases are TGTGCCAGCAAGAACAGGGGCTATGAACAGTAC.